This record covers a single T cell receptor beta chain. The target antigen is unknown. This table comes from immunoSEQ multiplex PCR, and its TCRdb copy is limited to in-frame clones, with some not included. The sample holds over 1.4 million clones, around 95% seen once. The entry originates in a study of shared clonotypes between healthy human individuals. Study results and limitations: Naive subsets usually exceeded memory subsets in estimated richness. Naive CD4 clonotypes were shared across a few donors at around 5.4%.

CDR3 size: 16 residues. V shed 1 base and J shed 5 bases, with 17 bases lying between them. The germline V gene has CDR1 LNHDA and CDR2 SQIVND (reference sequence). Source material: naive CD4+ T cells sorted from blood. Subset of the sample: CD45RA+ positively selected. The chain recombines TRBV19 with TRBJ1-1; no reliable D call. The receptor's source is a man aged 25 to 40 in good health. The CDR3 nucleotides read TGTGCCAGTAGTATAGCAGCGGGTACGGGAAGGACTGAAGCTTTCTTT. It encodes CASSIAAGTGRTEAFF.